Listed below are T cell receptor beta chains from one sample, sequenced in a study of PD-1 blockade in classical Hodgkin lymphoma. Sequencing used immunoSEQ multiplex PCR; TCRdb keeps in-frame clones, though not all of them. The repertoire holds some 3,400 clones, with roughly 77% as singletons. The sample was CD8+ T cells from blood, taken before the fourth cycle of nivolumab. The receptor set was obtained from a human donor with classical Hodgkin lymphoma. Each CDR3 is given without its conserved first and last residue.

j_call v_call cdr3_aa
TRBJ2-6 TRBV7-6 ASSWDLRSGANVLT
TRBJ1-1 TRBV15 ATKPLGVNTEAF
TRBJ2-7 TRBV2 ASRDPPGGSYEQY
TRBJ1-1 TRBV27 ASSSGRLNTEAF
TRBJ1-1 TRBV5-6 ASSGSTGFEAF
TRBJ2-1 TRBV6-5 ASSYNGADEQF
TRBJ2-7 TRBV29-1 SVAVEGEQY
TRBJ2-4 TRBV19 ASSELTGFVAKNIQY
TRBJ2-2 TRBV6-6 ASSYSTVTGELF
TRBJ1-3 TRBV25-1 ASIWGNTIY
TRBJ2-7 TRBV6-5 ASSYGGMGIYEQY
TRBJ2-5 TRBV5-1 ASEIQYGETQY
TRBJ2-7 TRBV4-1 ASSQVVAGGPYEQY
TRBJ2-7 TRBV7-2 ASSFGVSYEQY
TRBJ2-7 TRBV27 ASSMVSPSYEQY
TRBJ1-2 TRBV19 ASSISVAQNYGYT
TRBJ1-1 TRBV6-1 ASRTYTEAF
TRBJ1-5 TRBV9 ASSVQGLINQPQH
TRBJ1-2 TRBV27 ASSPPGNYGYT
TRBJ2-4 TRBV28 ASSLNRELAKNIQY
TRBJ2-2 TRBV19 ASKRQENTGELF
TRBJ1-5 TRBV19 ASSLGRGGNQPQH
TRBJ2-3 TRBV29-1 SVEDLVWAGKGLDTDTQY
TRBJ1-1 TRBV4-1 ASSRSGNTEAF
TRBJ2-5 TRBV10-3 AISDVGQQFQETQY
TRBJ1-1 TRBV7-2 ASSLSLRGTEAF
TRBJ1-2 TRBV30 AWSVSTGYT
TRBJ2-2 TRBV9 ASSVVGGYTGELF
TRBJ2-1 TRBV12-5 ASGVPGLAGVGPYNEQF
TRBJ1-2 TRBV10-2 ASSGIRTANYGYT
TRBJ2-1 TRBV9 ASSVGGTNNEQF
TRBJ1-1 TRBV9 ASSVEDYPMNTEAF
TRBJ1-2 TRBV4-3 ASSQDRGTNYGYT
TRBJ2-3 TRBV4-3 ASSRVGLAGGYTQY
TRBJ2-7 TRBV27 ASSSLASGGASYEQY
TRBJ1-5 TRBV7-9 ASSHGVTQGGVQPQH
TRBJ2-3 TRBV29-1 SVSGDPEDTQY